The 26 T cell receptor beta chains reported below all come from one sample, sequenced in a study of shared clonotypes between healthy human individuals. Here immunoSEQ multiplex PCR was the method, and the copy in TCRdb shows in-frame clones only, minus some. Of around 2.5 million clones in the sample, 93% are singletons; the top ten hold 0.36%. Source material: naive CD4+ T cells from PBMCs. Subset in this sample: CD45RA+ positively selected. These receptors all stem from a man between 18 and 29 years old in good health. Some clones in this sample may be carry-over from other donors' samples.

The V and J genes are TRBV10-3 and TRBJ2-3, with no clear D. The CDR3 loop spans 12 amino acids. Trimming took 6 bases from V and 2 from J, leaving 6 bases between them. In germline, CDR1 is ENHRY, CDR2 SYGVKD. DNA for the CDR3: TGTGCCATCAGGGCCGACACAGATACGCAGTATTTT. This codes for CAIRADTDTQYF.

V gene TRBV9 combines with J gene TRBJ2-1, with D perhaps matching TRBD2 (5 bases). Deletions cut 4 bases from V and 2 bases from J, with 13 bases between. Germline CDR1 and CDR2: SGDLS and YYNGEE. The CDR3 covers 15 residues. CDR3: CASSPSGVTYNEQFF. The DNA of the CDR3 is TGTGCCAGCAGCCCGAGCGGAGTGACCTACAATGAGCAGTTCTTC.

CDR3 DNA: TGTGCCAGCAGCCGCGGACAGGGGGGGTACAATGAGCAGTTCTTC. Translating it yields CASSRGQGGYNEQFF. The genes are TRBV7-6 and TRBJ2-1; 10 nucleotides match TRBD1. Trimming cost V 5 bases and J 4 bases; bases outside gene matches: 5. There are 15 residues in the CDR3. Germline V lookup: CDR1 SGHVS, CDR2 FNYEAQ.

The V call is TRBV5-5, the J call TRBJ1-2; D may be TRBD1 (6 bases). The ends were cut back, 0 bases at V and 5 bases at J, with 17 bases in the middle. This CDR3 has 16 residues. Germline V lookup: CDR1 SGHKS, CDR2 YYEKEE (reference sequence). The CDR3 DNA reads TGTGCCAGCAGCTTGGGGGGACAAGGGAATGAGTATGGCTACACCTTC. Translating gives CASSLGGQGNEYGYTF.

This clone was observed a single time. This chain uses TRBV5-4 with TRBJ1-1; 7 positions agree with TRBD1. The V segment lost 4 bases and the J segment 5 bases; nucleotides outside the gene matches: 2. The CDR3 extends over 12 amino acids. CDR1 is SGHNT and CDR2 is YYREEE in the germline V gene (reference sequence). The CDR3 loop reads CASSQGGTEAFF. CDR3 DNA: TGTGCCAGCAGCCAGGGGGGGACTGAAGCTTTCTTT.

The V and J genes are TRBV4-1 and TRBJ1-1; 8 bases map to TRBD1. V trimming: 4 bases; J trimming: 0 bases; junction bases outside the gene matches: 7. Germline assignment: CDR1 MGHRA and CDR2 YSYEKL. The CDR3 runs to 16 residues. CDR3 DNA: TGCGCCAGCAGCCTCGGACAGGGCAGCATGAACACTGAAGCTTTCTTT. This gives the protein CASSLGQGSMNTEAFF.

The chain combines TRBV11-2 with TRBJ2-1; D is perhaps TRBD1 (6 bases). Germline CDR1 SGHAT, CDR2 FQNNGV. The germline V and J ends were trimmed by 5 bases and 0 bases, with 11 bases remaining between them. The CDR3 sequence is 15 residues long. The CDR3 DNA reads TGTGCCAGCAGCGAGGGACAAAGCTCCTACAATGAGCAGTTCTTC. This sequence encodes CASSEGQSSYNEQFF.

This chain connects TRBV25-1 to TRBJ1-4; 7 nucleotides match TRBD1. CDR3 length: 15 residues. The germline CDR1 and CDR2 sequences are MGHDK and SYGVNS. V was pared by 4 bases and J by 3 bases, with 5 bases of the junction left unmatched. The CDR3 DNA reads as TGTGCCAGCAGTGGAGGGGGCCTGGCTAATGAAAAACTGTTTTTT. Its translation: CASSGGGLANEKLFF.

The chain is built from TRBV5-6 and TRBJ2-1, with 8 nucleotides matching TRBD1. The V gene's germline CDR1 is SGHDT and CDR2 YYEEEE. With V trimmed by 0 bases and J by 9 bases, 14 bases remained unmatched. CDR3 length equals 17 residues. The CDR3 protein is CASSLAADRGRGTEQFF. The DNA for the CDR3 is TGTGCCAGCAGCTTGGCCGCTGACAGGGGACGAGGCACTGAGCAGTTCTTC.

The chain links TRBV7-9 to TRBJ2-1; the D gene is possibly TRBD2 (5 bases). The CDR3 is 15 residues long. Germline V CDR1 and CDR2: SEHNR, FQNEAQ (reference sequence). V shed 4 bases and J shed 8 bases, with 18 bases lying between them. In DNA, the CDR3 is TGTGCCAGCAGCTCCCTTAGCACCGGGGTTGATGAGCAGTTCTTC. As protein: CASSSLSTGVDEQFF.

The chain has TRBV6-1 and TRBJ1-5, with D uncertain. V was shortened by 0 bases and J by 6 bases, with 18 bases between the two germline ends. CDR3 size: 17 residues. Germline CDR1 and CDR2: MNHNS and SASEGT. The CDR3 coding sequence is TGTGCCAGCAGTGAAGCTTGGTGGGAACAGTCCTTTCAGCCCCAGCATTTT. Amino acid sequence: CASSEAWWEQSFQPQHF.

V usage is TRBV6-5 and J usage is TRBJ1-4; D gene ambiguous. The CDR3 has 15 residues. The V gene lost 5 bases and the J gene lost 5 bases, with 15 bases spanning the gap. Germline loops: CDR1 MNHEY, CDR2 SVGAGI. In DNA, the CDR3 is TGTGCCAGCAGTCAAACGCAGCATATCAATGAAAAACTGTTTTTT. Translating gives CASSQTQHINEKLFF.

The CDR3 DNA reads TGCGCCAGCAGCTTGGTTCCCCGGAATCCCCTCGAGCAGTACTTC. Protein: CASSLVPRNPLEQYF. The rearrangement links TRBV5-1 to TRBJ2-7; the D is unclear. The CDR3 loop spans 15 amino acids. Germline V lookup: CDR1 SGHRS, CDR2 YFSETQ. Trimming shortened V by 0 bases and J by 6 bases, and 16 bases separated the two germline ends. The full variable domain, in which reference TRBV5-1 and TRBJ2-7 provide the parts outside the CDR3, is KAGVTQTPRYLIKTRGQQVTLSCSPISGHRSVSWYQQTPGQGLQFLFEYFSETQRNKGNFPGRFSGRQFSNSRSEMNVSTLELGDSALYLCASSLVPRNPLEQYFGPGTRLTVT.

DNA of the CDR3: TGTGCCAGCAGCGCACCGACAGGGGCTTCCTACGAGCAGTACTTC. This codes for CASSAPTGASYEQYF. J is TRBJ2-7 and V is TRBV6-5; 8 bases align to TRBD1. V was clipped by 6 bases and J by 1 base; unmatched bases: 8. The CDR3 covers 15 residues. CDR1 is MNHEY and CDR2 is SVGAGI in the germline V gene.

The CDR3 sequence is CACGSLDTDTQYF. CDR3 nucleotides: TGCGCCTGTGGGTCCCTGGACACAGATACGCAGTATTTT. The chain couples TRBV5-1 to TRBJ2-3, with unresolved D. The CDR3 extends over 13 amino acids. With 10 bases removed from V and 2 bases from J, the gap between germline ends came to 14 bases. Germline CDR1 SGHRS, CDR2 YFSETQ.

The chain uses TRBV7-8 and TRBJ1-1; 9 nucleotides line up with TRBD1. CDR3 size: 15 residues. V dropped 0 bases and J dropped 3; count of bases not matched to a gene: 2. Germline V gene lookup returns CDR1 SGHVS and CDR2 FQNEAQ. The CDR3 bases are TGTGCCAGCAGCTTAGCTCGGGACAGGGACACTGAAGCTTTCTTT. Translated: CASSLARDRDTEAFF.

The chain joins TRBV4-1 to TRBJ1-5; D is uncertain. The CDR3 is 16 amino acids. V gave up 2 bases and J gave up 5 bases, with 16 bases separating them. CDR1 is MGHRA and CDR2 is YSYEKL in the germline V gene. For the CDR3, the DNA is TGCGCCAGCAGCCAATCATCTTTTGGAGGATATCAGCCCCAGCATTTT. Translated, it gives CASSQSSFGGYQPQHF.

The sample holds one count of this clone. The gene calls are TRBV18 and TRBJ2-7; 10 bases line up with TRBD2. Germline assignment: CDR1 KGHSH and CDR2 LQKENI. The V segment lost 0 bases and the J segment 6 bases; nucleotides outside the gene matches: 8. The CDR3 length is 16 residues. CDR3 in amino acids: CASSPPLLAGGVEQYF. The CDR3 DNA reads TGTGCCAGCTCACCACCGTTATTAGCGGGAGGTGTCGAGCAGTACTTC.

V gene TRBV6-5 combines with J gene TRBJ1-4; maybe TRBD1 (5 bases). Germline V gene sequence: CDR1 MNHEY, CDR2 SVGAGI. V lost 8 bases and J lost 8, with 18 bases in between. The CDR3 totals 14 residues. The CDR3 coding sequence is TGTGCCAGCGGACCAGGGAGACCAGGCGAAAAACTGTTTTTT. This sequence encodes CASGPGRPGEKLFF.

The rearrangement joins TRBV11-2 to TRBJ1-1, with 7 bases identical to TRBD1. V trimming: 5 bases; J trimming: 4 bases; junction bases outside the gene matches: 4. The CDR3 contains 13 residues. From germline, CDR1 is SGHAT and CDR2 FQNNGV. The CDR3: CASSPDRATEAFF. The CDR3, as DNA: TGTGCCAGCAGCCCTGACAGGGCCACTGAAGCTTTCTTT. The variable domain in full, with the rest retrieved from reference TRBV11-2 and TRBJ1-1, is EAGVAQSPRYKIIEKRQSVAFWCNPISGHATLYWYQQILGQGPKLLIQFQNNGVVDDSQLPKDRFSAERLKGVDSTLKIQPAKLEDSAVYLCASSPDRATEAFFGQGTRLTVV.

The chain is built from TRBV5-8 and TRBJ2-7; D uncertain. This CDR3 spans 17 amino acids. Germline CDR1 and CDR2: SGHTS and YDEGEE. V lost 2 bases and J 4 bases, leaving 22 bases between the germline ends. For the CDR3, the DNA is TGTGCCAGCAGCTTTTTATTGTTAAGTGACCGAGCATACGAGCAGTACTTC. Translation gives CASSFLLLSDRAYEQYF.

The chain carries TRBV29-1 and TRBJ1-3, with D possibly matching TRBD1 (5 bases). The CDR3 length is 13 residues. Trimming left V 8 bases short and J 3 bases short, with 14 bases between. Germline V lookup: CDR1 SQVTM, CDR2 ANQGSEA. This chain's CDR3 is CSPARGGGNTIYF. CDR3 nucleotides: TGCAGCCCCGCCCGGGGGGGTGGAAACACCATATATTTT.

The gene calls are TRBV15 and TRBJ2-1, with 9 positions matching TRBD2. This CDR3 region has 18 residues. The V gene's germline CDR1 is LNHNV and CDR2 YYDKDF (reference sequence). The V segment lost 0 bases and the J segment 8 bases; nucleotides outside the gene matches: 14. CDR3 protein: CATSRDDFLSGGRDEQFF. CDR3 DNA sequence: TGTGCCACCAGCAGAGACGATTTTCTTAGCGGGGGCAGGGATGAGCAGTTCTTC.

The rearrangement uses TRBV14 and TRBJ2-7; 9 bases match TRBD1. Trimming removed 5 bases from V and 0 bases from J; junction bases left unmatched: 14. This CDR3 has 18 amino acids. Per germline, CDR1 SGHDN and CDR2 FVKESK. CDR3 bases: TGTGCCAGCAGCGCGGGACAGGGTTTAATCGGGGTCTCCTACGAGCAGTACTTC. Translation gives CASSAGQGLIGVSYEQYF.

The CDR3 coding sequence is TGTGCCAGCATCCAGGGAGGGCCTCGATCTTATGGCTACACCTTC. As protein: CASIQGGPRSYGYTF. The chain joins TRBV28 to TRBJ1-2, with D possibly TRBD1 on 5 matching bases. With 7 bases removed from V and 5 bases from J, the gap between germline ends came to 20 bases. Germline V gives CDR1 MDHEN, CDR2 SYDVKM. CDR3 length: 15 amino acids.

The chain joins TRBV7-8 to TRBJ2-7; 8 bases line up with TRBD2. CDR3 length: 14 amino acids. Germline V gene sequence: CDR1 SGHVS, CDR2 FQNEAQ. With 5 bases clipped from V and 12 bases from J, the junction kept 15 bases outside the gene matches. CDR3 coding DNA: TGTGCCAGCAGCCTGGGACTAGAAGGGCCTCGGGGGTACTTC. As protein: CASSLGLEGPRGYF. Looking up the rest from reference TRBV7-8 and TRBJ2-7 gives the full variable domain: GAGVSQSPRYKVAKRGQDVALRCDPISGHVSLFWYQQALGQGPEFLTYFQNEAQLDKSGLPSDRFFAERPEGSVSTLKIQRTQQEDSAVYLCASSLGLEGPRGYFGPGTRLTVT.